This T cell receptor beta chain was recovered during a study of T cell repertoires in cytomegalovirus infection. Points from the study as a whole: Identification of carriers of CMV plus the relevant HLA was achieved through cumulative public TCR beta family frequency.

TCRdb independently ran MiXCR on the reads; one entry per CDR3 protein. Found here are around 630,000 distinct CDR3 sequences, roughly a quarter of them singletons; the top ten hold around 8%. Trimming took 3 bases from V and 4 from J; bases not matched to a gene: 8. Germline V CDR1 and CDR2: SGDLS, YYNGEE. The CDR3 runs to 16 residues. This clonotype was found a few times. No antigen is known for it. The sample was CD8+ T cells from PBMCs. The chain carries TRBV9 and TRBJ2-5, with TRBD2 matching over 11 bases. The clonotype comes from a human donor in good health (CMV status not recorded). Some clones in this sample may be carry-over from other donors' samples. The DNA for the CDR3 is TGTGCCAGCAGCGCTGACGGACTAGCGGGCTCAGAGACCCAGTACTTC. This encodes CASSADGLAGSETQYF.